One and the same sample provided the 15 T cell receptor beta chains below, sequenced in a study of cytomegalovirus exposure and HLA in healthy donors. Primers for the PCR totalled 60 Vbeta and 13 Jbeta. Profiled with immunoSEQ multiplex PCR; TCRdb holds only in-frame clones, not every one. The sample records some 52,000 clones, 72% being singletons. The sample was PBMCs. The receptors come from a woman between 45 and 60 years old in good health and CMV-seronegative.

The CDR3 sequence is CASSVAPLETQYF. CDR3 coding DNA: TGTGCCAGCAGCGTAGCCCCTCTCGAGACCCAGTACTTC. This chain links TRBV9 with TRBJ2-5; no clear D. This CDR3 comprises 13 residues. V lost 0 bases and J lost 5, with 8 bases in between. CDR1 and CDR2 (germline): SGDLS, YYNGEE.

The V gene is TRBV25-1, the J gene TRBJ2-7, with unresolved D. CDR1 is MGHDK, CDR2 SYGVNS, per germline. Trimming shortened V by 5 bases and J by 6 bases, and 11 bases separated the two germline ends. CDR3 size: 12 residues. As DNA, the CDR3 is TGTGCCAGCAGTCCTCAGGTAGGCGAGCAGTACTTC. Encoded protein: CASSPQVGEQYF.

The V gene is TRBV28, the J gene TRBJ2-3, with D possibly TRBD2 on 6 matching bases. Trimming left V 1 base short and J 1 base short, with 9 bases between. CDR1 and CDR2 (germline): MDHEN, SYDVKM. The length of the CDR3 is 15 residues. CDR3 region: CASSLSTGGTDTQYF. Here the CDR3 DNA reads TGTGCCAGCAGTTTATCGACGGGGGGCACAGATACGCAGTATTTT.

The V call is TRBV2, the J call TRBJ1-2; 8 bases match TRBD1. This CDR3 has 15 residues. The germline gives CDR1 SNHLY, CDR2 FYNNEI. J was trimmed by 6 bases and V by 4 bases; bases with no gene match: 10. The chain's CDR3 is CASSGFGGQGNGYTF. The CDR3 DNA is TGTGCCAGCAGTGGTTTCGGAGGACAGGGAAATGGCTACACCTTC.

The V and J genes are TRBV14 and TRBJ2-5, with TRBD1 as a possible D gene (6 bases). This CDR3 comprises 15 residues. Germline CDR1 reads SGHDN; CDR2 reads FVKESK. Trimming removed 4 bases at V and 2 bases at J, with 14 bases between. CDR3 protein: CASSPTTGSQETQYF. DNA of the CDR3: TGTGCCAGCAGCCCGACCACAGGGTCACAAGAGACCCAGTACTTC.

This chain joins TRBV6-1 and TRBJ2-2, with D perhaps TRBD2 (5 bases). Germline lookup yields CDR1 MNHNS and CDR2 SASEGT. V was shortened by 6 bases and J by 0 bases, with 11 bases between the two germline ends. The CDR3 has 15 amino acids. CDR3 region: CASRRTLSNTGELFF. The CDR3 coding sequence is TGTGCCAGCAGGCGGACTTTATCGAACACCGGGGAGCTGTTTTTT.

The rearrangement uses TRBV29-1 and TRBJ1-2; D call uncertain. The CDR3 length is 12 residues. The germline V gene encodes CDR1 SQVTM and CDR2 ANQGSEA. V was shortened by 2 bases and J by 5 bases, with 9 bases between the two germline ends. For the CDR3, the DNA is TGCAGCGTTGAATCCCTCGGTTATGGCTACACCTTC. Protein product: CSVESLGYGYTF. Full variable domain (missing parts from reference TRBV29-1 and TRBJ1-2): SAVISQKPSRDICQRGTSLTIQCQVDSQVTMMFWYRQQPGQSLTLIATANQGSEATYESGFVIDKFPISRPNLTFSTLTVSNMSPEDSSIYLCSVESLGYGYTFGSGTRLTVV.

The chain carries TRBV4-2 and TRBJ2-5; 11 nucleotides match TRBD2. The CDR3 runs 17 residues. J lost 2 bases, V lost 0 bases, and 5 bases had no gene match. Germline assignment: CDR1 LGHNA and CDR2 YNFKEQ. The CDR3 nucleotides are TGTGCCAGCAGCCAAGATGGGGGACTAGCGGCACAAGAGACCCAGTACTTC. It translates to CASSQDGGLAAQETQYF.

A few counts support this clone. The V gene is TRBV2, the J gene TRBJ2-5, with 12 nucleotides matching TRBD2. This CDR3 contains 18 residues. V was clipped by 8 bases and J by 3 bases; unmatched bases: 16. CDR1 and CDR2 from the germline V gene are SNHLY and FYNNEI. The CDR3 DNA reads as TGTGCCAGCCGGACGGCGTTGACTAGCGGGAGAGGGAAAGAGACCCAGTACTTC. Translating gives CASRTALTSGRGKETQYF. The whole variable domain, remainder taken from reference TRBV2 and TRBJ2-5, is EPEVTQTPSHQVTQMGQEVILRCVPISNHLYFYWYRQILGQKVEFLVSFYNNEISEKSEIFDDQFSVERPDGSNFTLKIRSTKLEDSAMYFCASRTALTSGRGKETQYFGPGTRLLVL.

The chain joins TRBV10-3 to TRBJ2-1; a weak D match, TRBD2 (5 bases). Germline V gene lookup returns CDR1 ENHRY and CDR2 SYGVKD. This CDR3 has 13 residues. The V gene lost 11 bases and the J gene lost 5 bases, with 16 bases spanning the gap. The CDR3 region is CALGADPNNEQFF. CDR3 nucleotide sequence: TGTGCCTTAGGAGCGGATCCAAACAATGAGCAGTTCTTC.

This clone appeared once. The V call is TRBV7-2, the J call TRBJ2-1, with 11 bases lining up with TRBD1. The V gene's germline CDR1 is SGHTA and CDR2 FQGNSA. This CDR3 is 16 amino acids long. V gave up 2 bases and J gave up 7 bases; unmatched junction bases: 7. CDR3 region: CASSLWTGGMGNEQFF. The CDR3 region has the DNA TGTGCCAGCAGCTTATGGACAGGGGGCATGGGGAATGAGCAGTTCTTC.

This chain uses TRBV7-2 with TRBJ1-3, with unresolved D. Germline V gene lookup returns CDR1 SGHTA and CDR2 FQGNSA. Trimming took off 4 bases at V and 4 bases at J, with 20 bases between the two ends. CDR3 length: 17 residues. CDR3 protein: CASSSTAAGVGGNTIYF. The CDR3 coding sequence is TGTGCCAGCAGCTCCACAGCTGCCGGGGTAGGAGGAAACACCATATATTTT.

The CDR3 is CASSLGPTNSPLHF. As DNA, the CDR3 is TGTGCCAGCAGTTTGGGCCCTACGAATTCACCCCTCCACTTT. The rearrangement uses TRBV27 and TRBJ1-6; D call uncertain. With 3 bases removed from V and 7 bases from J, the gap between germline ends came to 10 bases. CDR1 and CDR2 from the germline V gene are MNHEY and SMNVEV (reference sequence). The CDR3 extends over 14 amino acids.

Only a few counts were recorded for this clone. The rearrangement joins TRBV7-9 to TRBJ2-7; D perhaps matches TRBD1 (6 bases). This CDR3 has 16 residues. Between the trimmed V and J ends, which lost 2 bases and 3 bases, there was a span of 17 bases. Germline V gene lookup returns CDR1 SEHNR and CDR2 FQNEAQ (reference sequence). The CDR3 is CASSLWGQGDDYEQYF. CDR3 nucleotides: TGTGCCAGCAGCTTATGGGGACAAGGGGATGACTACGAGCAGTACTTC.

The rearrangement links TRBV11-2 to TRBJ1-5; TRBD1 is a possible D gene (6 bases). CDR1 is SGHAT, CDR2 FQNNGV, per germline. The CDR3 extends over 14 amino acids. V was shortened by 5 bases and J by 5 bases, with 13 bases between the two germline ends. In DNA, the CDR3 is TGTGCCAGCAGCCCCGCGGACAGTGATCAGCCCCAGCATTTT. It yields the protein CASSPADSDQPQHF.